This TCR beta chain is from a study of OX40 agonist ivuxolimab in advanced cancers. About the study: Dosing consisted of intravenous ivuxolimab at 0.01 to 10 mg/kg every 2 weeks.

CDR1 and CDR2 from the germline V gene are SGHRS and YFSETQ. The V and J ends lost 4 bases and 1 base respectively, with 13 bases between them. The CDR3 has 15 residues. The protocol was immunoSEQ multiplex PCR, while the TCRdb copy is restricted to in-frame clones and leaves out a portion. The sample contains roughly 100,000 clones, 90% of which appear only once. V gene TRBV5-1 combines with J gene TRBJ2-3; a possible D gene is TRBD1 (6 bases). This TCR was sampled from an adult with an advanced solid tumor such as melanoma, head and neck, liver or kidney cancer. The sample was CD4+ or CD8+ T cells sorted from blood, taken in a trial of the OX40 agonist ivuxolimab. The CDR3 bases are TGCGCCAGCAGCGAACAACAGGGAGGCACAGATACGCAGTATTTT. As protein: CASSEQQGGTDTQYF.